This T cell receptor (beta chain) was captured in a study of T-cell reconstitution after alpha-beta-depleted transplantation in children. General study results and limits: It was reported that alpha-beta T cells came from several hundred expanded graft clones (about two months after transplant).

This clonotype came up a few times. Its specificity is not known. The TCRbeta library incorporated unique molecular identifiers. Via MiXCR, TCRdb re-called the PCR reads, giving one row per CDR3 protein. Of around 440,000 distinct CDR3 sequences in the sample, about 17% were seen once. Germline V gene sequence: CDR1 SGHRS, CDR2 YFSETQ. This CDR3 spans 17 amino acids. The V end lost 3 bases, the J end lost 0 bases, and 16 bases lay between the germline ends. The sample here was PBMCs, mostly from graft donor cells, taken 360 days after TCRalphabeta/CD19-depleted stem cell transplant. V and J are TRBV5-1 and TRBJ2-1, with D perhaps TRBD1 or TRBD2 (6 bases each). The TCR comes from a boy less than two years old who had a stem cell transplant for Wiskott-Aldrich syndrome, so the T cells may come from the graft donor. In nucleotides, the CDR3 is TGCGCCAGCAGCTACCGAAGAGGGGGGAGCTCCTACAATGAGCAGTTCTTC. Its translation is CASSYRRGGSSYNEQFF. Complete variable domain (other parts from reference TRBV5-1 and TRBJ2-1): KAGVTQTPRYLIKTRGQQVTLSCSPISGHRSVSWYQQTPGQGLQFLFEYFSETQRNKGNFPGRFSGRQFSNSRSEMNVSTLELGDSALYLCASSYRRGGSSYNEQFFGPGTRLTVL.